Sequencing of this T cell receptor (beta chain) was carried out in a study of cytomegalovirus exposure and HLA in healthy donors. This PCR relied on a set of 60 Vbeta primers and 13 Jbeta primers. Clones were read by immunoSEQ multiplex PCR, and TCRdb kept only the in-frame ones, dropping some. Seen here are roughly 190,000 clones, more than 60% observed once, and the top ten hold 2% to 2.5%. V dropped 0 bases and J dropped 1; count of bases not matched to a gene: 0. Germline V gives CDR1 GTSNPN, CDR2 SVGIG (reference sequence). There are 16 residues in the CDR3. The V and J genes are TRBV30 and TRBJ2-2; 12 nucleotides agree with TRBD2. The clonotype was recovered from a young woman in good health and CMV-seropositive. The sample taken for sequencing was PBMCs. This CDR3 reads CAWSVLAGGNTGELFF. The CDR3 nucleotides are TGTGCCTGGAGTGTACTAGCGGGGGGGAACACCGGGGAGCTGTTTTTT. Full variable domain (rest looked up from reference TRBV30 and TRBJ2-2): SQTIHQWPATLVQPVGSPLSLECTVEGTSNPNLYWYRQAAGRGLQLLFYSVGIGQISSEVPQNLSASRPQDRQFILSSKKLLLSDSGFYLCAWSVLAGGNTGELFFGEGSRLTVL.